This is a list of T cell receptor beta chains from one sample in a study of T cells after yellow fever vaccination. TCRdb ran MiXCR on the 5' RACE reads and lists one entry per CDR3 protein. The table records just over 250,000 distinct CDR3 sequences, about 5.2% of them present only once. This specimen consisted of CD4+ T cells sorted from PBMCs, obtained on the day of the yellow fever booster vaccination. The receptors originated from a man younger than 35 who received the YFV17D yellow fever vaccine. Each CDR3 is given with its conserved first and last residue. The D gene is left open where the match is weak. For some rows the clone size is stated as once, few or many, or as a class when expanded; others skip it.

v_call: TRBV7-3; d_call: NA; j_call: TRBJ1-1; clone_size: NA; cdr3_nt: TGTGCCAGCAGCTTCGGATTAGTCTGGCAGGGGCTGAACACTGAAGCTTTCTTT; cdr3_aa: CASSFGLVWQGLNTEAFF
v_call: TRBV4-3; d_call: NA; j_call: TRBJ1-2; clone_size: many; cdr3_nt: TGCGCCAGCAGCCAAGAGTTGAGGGTGCACTATGGCTACACCTTC; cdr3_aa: CASSQELRVHYGYTF
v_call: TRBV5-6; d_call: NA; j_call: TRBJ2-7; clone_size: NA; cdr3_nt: TGTGCCAGCAGGGCGAGGGGGTCTCACTACGAGCAGTACTTC; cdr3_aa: CASRARGSHYEQYF
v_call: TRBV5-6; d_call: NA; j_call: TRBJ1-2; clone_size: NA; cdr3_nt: TGTGCCAGCAGCTTGTCGGGGCTTGGCTACACCTTC; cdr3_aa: CASSLSGLGYTF
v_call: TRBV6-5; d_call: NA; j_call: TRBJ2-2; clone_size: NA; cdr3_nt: TGTGCCAGCAGGGCCCCCCGGGGTGTACCCGGGGAGCTGTTTTTT; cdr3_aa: CASRAPRGVPGELFF
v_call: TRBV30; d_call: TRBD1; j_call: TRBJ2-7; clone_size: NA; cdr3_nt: TGTGCCTGGACCTCCTCCAGAGGACAGGGTGCGACCTACGAGCAGTACTTC; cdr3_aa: CAWTSSRGQGATYEQYF
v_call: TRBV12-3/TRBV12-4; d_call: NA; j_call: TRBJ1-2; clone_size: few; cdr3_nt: TGTGCCAGCAGTTTAACGAGGAATGGCTACACCTTC; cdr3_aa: CASSLTRNGYTF
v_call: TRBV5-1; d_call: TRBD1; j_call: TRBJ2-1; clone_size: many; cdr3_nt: TGCGCCAGCAGCCAAGGACAGGGGGCTCTCAATGAGCAGTTCTTC; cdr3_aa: CASSQGQGALNEQFF
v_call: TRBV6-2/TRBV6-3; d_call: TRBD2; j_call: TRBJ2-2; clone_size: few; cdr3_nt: TGTGCCAGCAGCCTATTCAGACTAGCAGACACCGGGGAGCTGTTTTTT; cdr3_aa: CASSLFRLADTGELFF
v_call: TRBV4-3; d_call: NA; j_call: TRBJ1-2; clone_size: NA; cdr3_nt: TGCGCCAGCAGCCAAGTTTGGGGAGGCCTCTATGGCTACACCTTC; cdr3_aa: CASSQVWGGLYGYTF
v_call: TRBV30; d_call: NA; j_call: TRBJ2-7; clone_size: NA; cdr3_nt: TGTGCCTGGATGGGCAACTCCTACGAGCAGTACTTC; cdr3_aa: CAWMGNSYEQYF
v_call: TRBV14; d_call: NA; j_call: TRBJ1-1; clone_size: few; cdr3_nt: TGTGCCAGCAGCCAAGATCAGGGCTACACTGAAGCTTTCTTT; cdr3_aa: CASSQDQGYTEAFF
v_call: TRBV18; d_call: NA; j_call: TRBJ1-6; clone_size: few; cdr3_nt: TGTGCCAGCTCACGGAACGACCTCCATCCCAAATCACCCCTCCACTTT; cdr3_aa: CASSRNDLHPKSPLHF
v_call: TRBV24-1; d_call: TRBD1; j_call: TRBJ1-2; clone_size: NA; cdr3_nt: TGTGCCACCAGTGATCGCCCCCCAGGGGGACGAGATTATGGCTACACCTTC; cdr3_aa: CATSDRPPGGRDYGYTF
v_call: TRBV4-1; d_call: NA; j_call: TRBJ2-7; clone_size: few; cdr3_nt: TGCGCCAGCAGCCAAGGCGGAGGTGGACTCAGGACTGCGCAGTACTTC; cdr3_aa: CASSQGGGGLRTAQYF
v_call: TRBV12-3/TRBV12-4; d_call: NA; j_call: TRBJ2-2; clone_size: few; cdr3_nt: TGTGCCAGCAGTTTTGATCCATGGGGGACCGGGGAGCTGTTTTTT; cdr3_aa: CASSFDPWGTGELFF
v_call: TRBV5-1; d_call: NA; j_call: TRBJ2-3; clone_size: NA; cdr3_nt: TGCGCCAGCAGCTTGGCGGACCATTCCACAGATACGCAGTATTTT; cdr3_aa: CASSLADHSTDTQYF
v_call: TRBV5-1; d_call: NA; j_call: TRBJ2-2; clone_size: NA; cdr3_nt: TGCGCCAGCATTCAGGGCGCGAACACCGGGGAGCTGTTTTTT; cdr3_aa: CASIQGANTGELFF
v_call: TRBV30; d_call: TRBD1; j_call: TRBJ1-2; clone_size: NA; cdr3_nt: TGTGCCTGGGGAGACAGGGAAAAGAACTATGGCTACACCTTC; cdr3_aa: CAWGDREKNYGYTF
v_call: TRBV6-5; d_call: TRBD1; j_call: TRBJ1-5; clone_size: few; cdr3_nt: TGTGCCAGCTTTTCCCAGGGGGGTTGCAATCAGCCCCAGCATTTT; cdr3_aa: CASFSQGGCNQPQHF
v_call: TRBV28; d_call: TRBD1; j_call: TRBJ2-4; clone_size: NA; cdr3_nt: TGTGCCAGCAGTCCGGGACAGGCGAGTAAAAACATTCAGTACTTC; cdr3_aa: CASSPGQASKNIQYF
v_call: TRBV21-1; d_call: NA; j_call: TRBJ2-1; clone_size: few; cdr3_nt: TGTGCCAGCTGCTACCCTTGGGGGATTAATGGGAATGAGCAGTTCTTC; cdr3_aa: CASCYPWGINGNEQFF
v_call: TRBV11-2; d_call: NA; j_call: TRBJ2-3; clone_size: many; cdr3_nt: TGTGCCAGCAGCTTAGCCGCAGACCCTAGCACAGATACGCAGTATTTT; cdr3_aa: CASSLAADPSTDTQYF
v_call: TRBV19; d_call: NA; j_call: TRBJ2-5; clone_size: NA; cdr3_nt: TGTGCCAGTAACTTAGGCGCCGCCGGCCAAGAGACCCAGTACTTC; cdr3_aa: CASNLGAAGQETQYF
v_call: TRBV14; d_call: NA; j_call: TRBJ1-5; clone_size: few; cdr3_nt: TGTGCCAGCAGCCAGGGGGCTGATCAGCCCCAGCATTTT; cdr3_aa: CASSQGADQPQHF
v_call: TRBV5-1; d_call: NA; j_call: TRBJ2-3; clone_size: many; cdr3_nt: TGCGCCAGCAGCGATGGCACCTCTAGCACAGATACGCAGTATTTT; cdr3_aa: CASSDGTSSTDTQYF
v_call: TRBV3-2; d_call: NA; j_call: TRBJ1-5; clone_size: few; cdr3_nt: TGTGCCAGCAGCCAAGGGACGGTGAATCAGCCCCAGCATTTT; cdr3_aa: CASSQGTVNQPQHF
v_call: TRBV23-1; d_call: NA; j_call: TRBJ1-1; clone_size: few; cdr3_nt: TGCGCCAGCAGTCAATCGCGGCAGCGAGAGGGCACTGAAGCTTTCTTT; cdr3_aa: CASSQSRQREGTEAFF
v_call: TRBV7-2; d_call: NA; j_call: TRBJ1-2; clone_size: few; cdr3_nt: TGTGCCAGCAGCAGACGACAGGTCCCGGGGGCACGCTCTAACTATGGCTACACCTTC; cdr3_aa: CASSRRQVPGARSNYGYTF
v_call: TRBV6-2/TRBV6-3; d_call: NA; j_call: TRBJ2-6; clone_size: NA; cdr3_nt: TGTGCCAGCGCTAAGGACATCCGTAACTCTGGGGCCAACGTCCTGACTTTC; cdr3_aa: CASAKDIRNSGANVLTF
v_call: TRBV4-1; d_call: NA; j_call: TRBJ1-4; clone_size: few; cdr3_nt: TGCGCCAGCAGCCATCCGGGGGGGTTTGTAAGAGGTTTGGAAGATGAAAAACTGTTTTTT; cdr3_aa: CASSHPGGFVRGLEDEKLFF
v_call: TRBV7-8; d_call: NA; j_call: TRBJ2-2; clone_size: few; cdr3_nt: TGTGCCAGCAGCTCGGGGGAGCTGTTTTTT; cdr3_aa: CASSSGELFF
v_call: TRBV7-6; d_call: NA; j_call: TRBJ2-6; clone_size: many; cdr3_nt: TGTGCCAGCAGCTCCCCGTGGAGCTCTGGGGCCAACGTCCTGACTTTC; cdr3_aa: CASSSPWSSGANVLTF
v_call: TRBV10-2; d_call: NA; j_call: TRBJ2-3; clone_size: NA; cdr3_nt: TGCGCCAGCAGTGAGCAGGGTCAAGATACGCAGTATTTT; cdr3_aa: CASSEQGQDTQYF
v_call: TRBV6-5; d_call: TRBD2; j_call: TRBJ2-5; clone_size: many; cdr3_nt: TGTGCCAGCAGTCCAGCGGGGGACCCGTACCAAGAGACCCAGTACTTC; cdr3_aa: CASSPAGDPYQETQYF
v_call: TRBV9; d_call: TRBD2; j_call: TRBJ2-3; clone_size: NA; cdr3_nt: TGTGCCAGCAGCGTAGACGGGGGGAGCACAGATACGCAGTATTTT; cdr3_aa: CASSVDGGSTDTQYF
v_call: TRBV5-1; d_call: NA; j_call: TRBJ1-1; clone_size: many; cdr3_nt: TGCGCCAGCAGCTTTGGGGGGACGGCTGAAGCTTTCTTT; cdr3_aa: CASSFGGTAEAFF
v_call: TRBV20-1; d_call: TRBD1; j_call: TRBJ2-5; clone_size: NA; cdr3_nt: TGCAGTGCTCCCCGGGGGACAGGATATCAAGAGACCCAGTACTTC; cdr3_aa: CSAPRGTGYQETQYF
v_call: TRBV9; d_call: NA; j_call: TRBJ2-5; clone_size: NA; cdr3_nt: TGTGCCAGCAGCGACTACCACCAAGAGACCCAGTACTTC; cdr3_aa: CASSDYHQETQYF
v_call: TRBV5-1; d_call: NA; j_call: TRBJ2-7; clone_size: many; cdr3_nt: TGCGCCAGCAGCTTGTCGCAGGGCCAGGACGAGCAGTACTTC; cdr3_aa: CASSLSQGQDEQYF
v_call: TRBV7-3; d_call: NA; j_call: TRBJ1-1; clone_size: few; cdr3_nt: TGTGCCAGCAGCTTAATAGGGGGGAACACTGAAGCTTTCTTT; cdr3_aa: CASSLIGGNTEAFF
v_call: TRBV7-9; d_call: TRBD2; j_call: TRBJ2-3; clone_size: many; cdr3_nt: TGTGCCAGCAGCCCCGTTGGCGGGGGTACAGATACGCAGTATTTT; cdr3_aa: CASSPVGGGTDTQYF
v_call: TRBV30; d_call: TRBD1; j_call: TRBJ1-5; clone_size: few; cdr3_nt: TGTGCCTGGAGTCCCGGACAGGGCAATCAGCCCCAGCATTTT; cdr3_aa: CAWSPGQGNQPQHF
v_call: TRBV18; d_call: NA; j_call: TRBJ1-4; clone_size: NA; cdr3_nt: TGTGCCAGCTCACCACGCCAGGAGCTCCATGAAAAACTGTTTTTT; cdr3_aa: CASSPRQELHEKLFF
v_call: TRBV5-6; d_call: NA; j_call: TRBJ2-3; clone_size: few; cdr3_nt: TGTGCCAGCAGCAAAAGGACCCGGAGTCGCACAGATACGCAGTATTTT; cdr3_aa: CASSKRTRSRTDTQYF